Below, 23 T cell receptor beta chains from the same sample are listed, as sequenced in a study of cytomegalovirus exposure and HLA in healthy donors. PCR amplification relied on 60 Vbeta primers (plus 13 Jbeta primers). Libraries were prepared by immunoSEQ multiplex PCR; TCRdb keeps only in-frame clonotypes and omits some of them. Found here are approximately 210,000 clones, 70% to 80% of them singletons; the top ten hold nearly 0.4%. The material sequenced was PBMCs. These receptors originate from a male donor in good health and CMV-seropositive.

This clone was observed a few times. The V gene is TRBV4-1, the J gene TRBJ2-6; D is possibly TRBD1 (6 bases). This CDR3 region has 15 residues. Trimming left V 4 bases short and J 1 base short, with 8 bases between. CDR1 MGHRA and CDR2 YSYEKL come from the germline V gene. The CDR3 loop is CASSPRGSGANVLTF. CDR3 nucleotide sequence: TGCGCCAGCAGCCCCAGGGGTTCTGGGGCCAACGTCCTGACTTTC.

This chain links TRBV6-1 with TRBJ1-5; D is unresolved. This CDR3 comprises 12 residues. Trimming stripped 8 bases from V and 4 bases from J, with 9 bases between. Looked up from germline, CDR1 is MNHNS and CDR2 is SASEGT. This CDR3 reads CASWVQNQPQHF. DNA for the CDR3: TGTGCCAGCTGGGTACAGAATCAGCCCCAGCATTTT.

The chain employs TRBV7-2 and TRBJ1-2; TRBD1 is a possible D gene (5 bases). Trimming left V 1 base short and J 7 bases short, with 16 bases between. Germline V gene data show CDR1 as SGHTA and CDR2 as FQGNSA. The CDR3 runs to 15 residues. In DNA, the CDR3 is TGTGCCAGCAGCTTAGAACGCGCGGGGGGTGTTGGCTACACCTTC. It yields the protein CASSLERAGGVGYTF.

The gene calls are TRBV19 and TRBJ2-2, with D maybe TRBD2 (6 bases). Germline assignment: CDR1 LNHDA and CDR2 SQIVND (reference sequence). V dropped 5 bases and J dropped 3 bases, with 16 bases sitting between them. CDR3 size: 16 residues. The CDR3 DNA is TGTGCCAGTAGTGGCTCGTGGAGGGAGGACACCGGGGAGCTGTTTTTT. Translation: CASSGSWREDTGELFF.

The chain is built from TRBV5-5 and TRBJ1-2; D possibly corresponds to TRBD1 (6 bases). V was cut by 2 bases and J by 5 bases, with 13 bases left in between. Germline lookup yields CDR1 SGHKS and CDR2 YYEKEE (reference sequence). There are 14 residues in the CDR3. CDR3 bases: TGTGCCAGCAGCTTCGCGGGGGCAGGGTATGGCTACACCTTC. Protein: CASSFAGAGYGYTF.

This rearrangement joins TRBV19 to TRBJ2-7; D perhaps matches TRBD2 (5 bases). CDR3 length equals 15 residues. The V gene lost 6 bases and the J gene lost 0 bases, with 15 bases spanning the gap. Per germline, CDR1 LNHDA and CDR2 SQIVND (reference sequence). The CDR3 coding sequence is TGTGCCAGTAGGCCCCACGCGGAGGCCTCCTACGAGCAGTACTTC. Translating gives CASRPHAEASYEQYF.

The chain is built from TRBV7-6 and TRBJ2-7, with D tentatively TRBD1 (5 bases). Trimming took 2 bases from V and 5 from J, leaving 13 bases between them. In germline, CDR1 is SGHVS, CDR2 FNYEAQ. CDR3 size: 14 residues. The CDR3 spells CASSLYQGLNEQYF. The CDR3 bases are TGTGCCAGCAGCTTATATCAGGGATTGAACGAGCAGTACTTC.

The chain is built from TRBV5-6 and TRBJ2-5; no definite D call. CDR3 size: 13 residues. V was trimmed by 1 base and J by 4 bases, leaving 8 bases between them. Germline lookup yields CDR1 SGHDT and CDR2 YYEEEE. The chain's CDR3 is CASSLLAGETQYF. The DNA of the CDR3 is TGTGCCAGCAGCTTGCTTGCCGGAGAGACCCAGTACTTC.

The chain has TRBV7-2 and TRBJ1-4, with D perhaps matching TRBD1 (6 bases). CDR3 length: 16 amino acids. In germline, CDR1 is SGHTA, CDR2 FQGNSA. Trimming took 5 bases from V and 0 from J, leaving 13 bases between them. The CDR3 DNA follows: TGTGCCAGCAGCGCGCAGGGGTCCACAACTAATGAAAAACTGTTTTTT. This gives the protein CASSAQGSTTNEKLFF.

The gene calls are TRBV27 and TRBJ2-7; 11 nucleotides match TRBD1. This CDR3 has 14 residues. Trimming at V came to 5 bases and at J to 6 bases, leaving 6 bases not matched to a gene. Germline CDR1 MNHEY, CDR2 SMNVEV (reference sequence). The CDR3 here is CASSGTGGVGEQYF. CDR3 DNA sequence: TGTGCCAGCAGTGGGACAGGGGGAGTGGGCGAGCAGTACTTC.

A remark on this clone: The sample contains more than one DNA sequence encoding this CDR3. This chain links TRBV9 with TRBJ1-1; TRBD1 is a possible D gene (6 bases). V was pared by 3 bases and J by 2 bases, with 8 bases between. The CDR3 is 13 amino acids. Germline V gives CDR1 SGDLS, CDR2 YYNGEE. CDR3 bases: TGTGCCAGCAGCGGAGGGGGAAACACTGAAGCTTTCTTT. Protein product: CASSGGGNTEAFF.

This chain uses TRBV6-6 with TRBJ1-1; D uncertain. The CDR3 totals 13 residues. The V end was cut by 7 bases, the J end by 0 bases, with 9 bases between. CDR1 and CDR2 from the germline V gene are MNHNY and SVGAGI (reference sequence). The CDR3 DNA is TGTGCCAGCATCATACAGCTGAACACTGAAGCTTTCTTT. This codes for CASIIQLNTEAFF.

The chain joins TRBV5-1 to TRBJ2-2; perhaps TRBD2 as D (5 bases). The ends were cut back, 9 bases at V and 2 bases at J, with 17 bases in the middle. The CDR3 sequence is 15 residues long. Per the germline V gene, CDR1 is SGHRS and CDR2 is YFSETQ. The CDR3 coding sequence is TGCGCCACCTCCGGAACTAGGATAAACACCGGGGAGCTGTTTTTT. This sequence encodes CATSGTRINTGELFF.

A few counts support this clone. This chain joins TRBV7-9 and TRBJ2-7, with no clear D. With 1 base removed from V and 0 bases from J, the gap between germline ends came to 10 bases. Germline values: CDR1 SEHNR, CDR2 FQNEAQ (reference sequence). The CDR3 is 15 amino acids. The CDR3 sequence: CASSLGTRSSYEQYF. The CDR3 DNA reads as TGTGCCAGCAGCTTAGGTACACGGAGCTCCTACGAGCAGTACTTC.

The rearrangement uses TRBV10-2 and TRBJ2-4; TRBD1 aligns across 8 bases. The V gene end was trimmed by 3 bases and the J gene end by 4 bases; junction bases not matched to a gene: 11. CDR3 size: 17 residues. Germline CDR1 is WSHSY and CDR2 is SAAADI. The CDR3 loop reads CASSDWESGGAKNIQYF. CDR3 nucleotide sequence: TGCGCCAGCAGTGACTGGGAATCAGGGGGCGCGAAAAACATTCAGTACTTC.

A note on this clone: Other DNA sequences in the same sample also yield this CDR3. Here the CDR3 reads CASSRTGSNSPLHF. Written as DNA, the CDR3 is TGTGCCAGCAGTAGGACAGGGTCTAATTCACCCCTCCACTTT. V gene TRBV6-5 combines with J gene TRBJ1-6, with TRBD1 matching 8 bases. Trimming at V came to 5 bases and at J to 6 bases, leaving 3 bases not matched to a gene. Germline CDR1 is MNHEY and CDR2 is SVGAGI. CDR3 length: 14 amino acids.

This clone was counted a few times. This chain links TRBV29-1 with TRBJ2-1, with 7 bases fitting TRBD1. The trim removed 5 bases at V and 9 bases at J, leaving 7 bases unmatched. The CDR3 spans 12 residues. CDR1 is SQVTM, CDR2 ANQGSEA, per germline. For the CDR3, the DNA is TGCAGCGTTCCACGACAGGGACCTGAGCAGTTCTTC. Translated: CSVPRQGPEQFF.

The rearrangement links TRBV18 to TRBJ1-1; D not resolved. CDR1 KGHSH and CDR2 LQKENI come from the germline V gene. The CDR3 consists of 12 residues. V lost 2 bases to trimming and J lost 6 bases, with 7 bases between them. The CDR3 protein is CASSPGLAEAFF. The CDR3 DNA is TGTGCCAGCTCACCAGGGCTCGCTGAAGCTTTCTTT.

J is TRBJ1-1 and V is TRBV6-4; 8 bases agree with TRBD1. The CDR3 runs 14 residues. Germline CDR1 MRHNA, CDR2 SNTAGT. Trimming at V came to 4 bases and at J to 4 bases, leaving 5 bases not matched to a gene. The CDR3: CASSVTQGATEAFF. CDR3 nucleotide sequence: TGTGCCAGCAGTGTTACCCAGGGGGCCACTGAAGCTTTCTTT.

The chain joins TRBV9 to TRBJ2-3; 10 bases map to TRBD2. The CDR3 totals 15 residues. Germline CDR1 and CDR2: SGDLS and YYNGEE. With 0 bases clipped from V and 5 bases from J, the junction kept 3 bases outside the gene matches. CDR3 sequence reads: CASSVVSGGGDTQYF. In DNA form, the CDR3 reads TGTGCCAGCAGCGTAGTCAGCGGGGGGGGAGATACGCAGTATTTT.

V and J are TRBV7-9 and TRBJ2-3, with D possibly TRBD2 on 6 matching bases. This CDR3 spans 13 amino acids. Trimming left V 5 bases short and J 4 bases short, with 10 bases between. CDR1 and CDR2 (germline): SEHNR, FQNEAQ (reference sequence). The CDR3 region has the DNA TGTGCCAGCAGCCCGGGGACTTCAGATACGCAGTATTTT. Amino acids: CASSPGTSDTQYF.

This rearrangement joins TRBV6-6 to TRBJ2-7; 12 bases map to TRBD1. CDR1 MNHNY and CDR2 SVGAGI come from the germline V gene (reference sequence). The CDR3 runs to 13 residues. V was pared by 9 bases and J by 5 bases, with 5 bases of the junction left unmatched. The CDR3, as DNA: TGTGCCAGTGCGGGACAGGGGGCTCACGAGCAGTACTTC. Protein: CASAGQGAHEQYF.

This clone was recorded once. DNA for the CDR3: TGCAGCGGGGGGGACTTCCAAGAGACCCAGTACTTC. Protein product: CSGGDFQETQYF. This rearrangement joins TRBV29-1 to TRBJ2-5, with D perhaps TRBD2 (6 bases). Germline assignment: CDR1 SQVTM and CDR2 ANQGSEA. CDR3 size: 12 residues. Trimming cost V 7 bases and J 1 base, with 10 bases left between them.